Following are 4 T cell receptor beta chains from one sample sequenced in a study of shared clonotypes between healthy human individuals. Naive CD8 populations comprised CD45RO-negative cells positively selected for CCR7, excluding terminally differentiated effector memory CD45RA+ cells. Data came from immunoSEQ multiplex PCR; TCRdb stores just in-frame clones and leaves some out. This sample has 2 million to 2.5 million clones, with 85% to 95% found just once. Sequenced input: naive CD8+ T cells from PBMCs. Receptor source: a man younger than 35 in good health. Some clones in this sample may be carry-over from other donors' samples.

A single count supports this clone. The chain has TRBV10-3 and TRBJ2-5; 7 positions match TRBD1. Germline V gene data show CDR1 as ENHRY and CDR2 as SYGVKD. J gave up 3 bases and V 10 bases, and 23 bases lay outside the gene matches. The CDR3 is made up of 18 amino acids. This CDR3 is CATQGQELYQAVKETQYF. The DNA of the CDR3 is TGTGCCACCCAAGGACAGGAGCTGTATCAAGCGGTGAAAGAGACCCAGTACTTC.

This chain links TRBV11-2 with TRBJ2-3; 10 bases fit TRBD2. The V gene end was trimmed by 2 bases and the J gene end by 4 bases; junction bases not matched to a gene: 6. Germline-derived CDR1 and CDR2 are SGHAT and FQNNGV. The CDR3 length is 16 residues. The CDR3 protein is CASSLPSGRAADTQYF. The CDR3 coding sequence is TGTGCCAGCAGCTTACCCAGCGGGAGGGCGGCAGATACGCAGTATTTT. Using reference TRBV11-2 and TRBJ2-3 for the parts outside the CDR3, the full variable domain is EAGVAQSPRYKIIEKRQSVAFWCNPISGHATLYWYQQILGQGPKLLIQFQNNGVVDDSQLPKDRFSAERLKGVDSTLKIQPAKLEDSAVYLCASSLPSGRAADTQYFGPGTRLTVL.

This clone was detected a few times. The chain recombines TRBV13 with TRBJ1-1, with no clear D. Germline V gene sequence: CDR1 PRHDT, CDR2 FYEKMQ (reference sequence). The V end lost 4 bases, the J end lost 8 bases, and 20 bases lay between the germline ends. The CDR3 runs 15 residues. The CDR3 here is CASSSIGSGLEEAFF. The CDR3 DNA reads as TGTGCCAGCAGCTCAATTGGGTCGGGTTTGGAAGAAGCTTTCTTT.

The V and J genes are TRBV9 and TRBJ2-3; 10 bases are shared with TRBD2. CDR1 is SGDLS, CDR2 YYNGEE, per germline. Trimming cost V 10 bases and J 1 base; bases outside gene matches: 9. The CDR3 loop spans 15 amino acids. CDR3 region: CALRILAGRTDTQYF. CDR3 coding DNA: TGTGCCTTAAGGATACTAGCGGGGCGCACAGATACGCAGTATTTT.